The 9 T cell receptor beta chains below all came from one sample that was sequenced in a study of blood T cells in healthy people across ages. It was with a sample-barcoded 5' primer and a J-beta primer mix that a second PCR of roughly 6 to 12 cycles was run. Via MiXCR, TCRdb re-called the 5' RACE reads, giving one row per CDR3 protein. The table has about 640,000 distinct CDR3 sequences, around 54% seen once. Sequenced: blood. These receptors came from a man aged 55-75 years in good health.

The chain employs TRBV2 and TRBJ1-5, with D unresolved. The V end lost 7 bases, the J end lost 6 bases, and 16 bases lay between the germline ends. The CDR3 sequence is 14 residues long. Germline-derived CDR1 and CDR2 are SNHLY and FYNNEI. CDR3 sequence reads: CASIKDVVGQPQHF. The CDR3 nucleotides are TGTGCCAGCATCAAGGACGTAGTTGGTCAGCCCCAGCATTTT.

This clonotype was observed a few times. Given a much more abundant clone one base away, this may be a read error. This chain connects TRBV29-1 to TRBJ2-1; 7 bases are shared with TRBD1. The trim removed 3 bases at V and 7 bases at J, leaving 3 bases unmatched. Germline lookup yields CDR1 SQVTM and CDR2 ANQGSEA. This CDR3 is 12 amino acids long. CDR3 bases: TGCAGCGTTGAGGGACAGACGAATGAGCAGTTCTTC. This gives the protein CSVEGQTNEQFF.

The chain carries TRBV29-1 and TRBJ2-7; 9 bases are shared with TRBD1. J gave up 4 bases and V 7 bases, and 11 bases lay outside the gene matches. Per germline, CDR1 SQVTM and CDR2 ANQGSEA. The CDR3 runs 14 residues. CDR3 region: CSAVTGQGGYEQYF. The CDR3 DNA reads TGCAGCGCCGTAACGGGACAGGGTGGTTACGAGCAGTACTTC.

The chain has TRBV20-1 and TRBJ2-3; D possibly corresponds to TRBD2 (6 bases). V was shortened by 5 bases and J by 5 bases, with 14 bases between the two germline ends. Germline lookup yields CDR1 DFQATT and CDR2 SNEGSKA (reference sequence). The CDR3 is 13 residues long. CDR3 sequence: CSAPNGGRDTQYF. CDR3 DNA sequence: TGCAGTGCTCCGAACGGGGGAAGAGATACGCAGTATTTT.

This clonotype has at least ten counts. This sequence joins TRBV20-1 and TRBJ2-7; 7 bases fit TRBD1. The CDR3 runs to 16 residues. Germline V gene lookup returns CDR1 DFQATT and CDR2 SNEGSKA (reference sequence). V lost 4 bases, J lost 3 bases, and 15 bases stayed unmatched. The CDR3 here is CSATDRARGIGYEQYF. The CDR3 DNA follows: TGCAGTGCTACCGATAGGGCCAGGGGGATAGGCTACGAGCAGTACTTC.

The sample holds a few counts of this clonotype. V and J are TRBV28 and TRBJ1-2, with D uncertain. Trimming took off 5 bases at V and 8 bases at J, with 12 bases between the two ends. The CDR3 spans 12 residues. CDR1 and CDR2 from the germline V gene are MDHEN and SYDVKM. The CDR3 here is CASSGLFSGYTF. CDR3 DNA sequence: TGTGCCAGCAGTGGACTGTTTTCCGGCTACACCTTC.

This chain connects TRBV4-2 to TRBJ1-2; 8 bases match TRBD1. The germline gives CDR1 LGHNA, CDR2 YNFKEQ. CDR3 length: 19 residues. After removal of 0 bases from V and 7 bases from J, the junction contained 19 bases not matched to a gene. Here the CDR3 DNA reads TGTGCCAGCAGCCAAGAGGCAAGAGGGAGGACAGGGAGGGGGCCTGGCTACACCTTC. Translated, it gives CASSQEARGRTGRGPGYTF.

This sequence joins TRBV5-1 and TRBJ2-1, with 10 bases fitting TRBD2. The length of the CDR3 is 17 residues. The J segment lost 6 bases and the V segment lost 4 bases, leaving 13 bases of the junction unmatched. Germline V gene sequence: CDR1 SGHRS, CDR2 YFSETQ. This CDR3 is CASSLEALAGVGNEQFF. Written as DNA, the CDR3 is TGCGCCAGCAGCCTGGAGGCCCTAGCGGGGGTAGGCAATGAGCAGTTCTTC.

In its sample, this clonotype was seen a few times. The chain has TRBV12-3 or TRBV12-4 and TRBJ2-3, with D possibly matching TRBD2 (7 bases). With 7 bases removed from V and 15 bases from J, the gap between germline ends came to 29 bases. The CDR3 is 15 residues long. This chain's CDR3 is CASKWTGGMSDMEYF. In DNA form, the CDR3 reads TGTGCCAGCAAATGGACGGGGGGCATGTCAGATATGGAATATTTT.